The next 7 T cell receptor beta chains were all read from a single sample in a study of beta chain features in type 1 diabetes. The authors reverse transcribed all of the isolated RNA, so sequencing captured expressed TCRB transcripts. Using immunoSEQ multiplex PCR, the repertoire was profiled, and TCRdb retains in-frame clones only, with some absent. Among 70,000 to 90,000 clones listed, roughly a third were seen once. Source material: stem cell memory CD4+ T cells from blood. These TCRs come from a woman younger than 30 in good health.

This clone was detected a few times. The chain employs TRBV7-2 and TRBJ1-5, with TRBD1 matching 7 bases. The V and J ends lost 5 bases and 4 bases, in that order; junction bases with no gene match: 8. The CDR3 is 15 amino acids. Germline assignment: CDR1 SGHTA and CDR2 FQGNSA. The CDR3 sequence is CASSPRTGENQPQHF. The CDR3, as DNA: TGTGCCAGCAGCCCCCGAACAGGGGAGAATCAGCCCCAGCATTTT.

This clone occurred a few times. The chain links TRBV21-1 to TRBJ1-1; TRBD1 is taken as the D call from the table, unchecked against the DNA. TRBV21-1 is annotated as a pseudogene. The CDR3 sequence is 16 residues long. The CDR3 DNA follows: TGTGCCAGCAGCAAAGTCGACGGACAGGGGAACACTGAAGCTTTCTTT. Amino acids: CASSKVDGQGNTEAFF.

V usage is TRBV2 and J usage is TRBJ1-5; D gene uncertain. The CDR3 is 15 amino acids. Trimming stripped 1 base from V and 0 bases from J, with 7 bases between. Germline CDR1 SNHLY, CDR2 FYNNEI. The CDR3 protein is CASSEGHRSNQPQHF. The CDR3 bases are TGTGCCAGCAGTGAAGGACACCGTAGCAATCAGCCCCAGCATTTT.

Only one count was recorded for this clone. The genes are TRBV30 and TRBJ2-1, with 14 positions matching TRBD2. The germline CDR1 and CDR2 sequences are GTSNPN and SVGIG (reference sequence). This CDR3 has 16 amino acids. The ends lost 1 base at V and 12 bases at J; junction bases unmatched: 11. CDR3 bases: TGTGCCTGGAGTGGGACGGGACTAGCGGGAGAATGGCGGCAGTTCTTC. Translation gives CAWSGTGLAGEWRQFF. Full variable domain (remainder filled in from reference TRBV30 and TRBJ2-1): SQTIHQWPATLVQPVGSPLSLECTVEGTSNPNLYWYRQAAGRGLQLLFYSVGIGQISSEVPQNLSASRPQDRQFILSSKKLLLSDSGFYLCAWSGTGLAGEWRQFFGPGTRLTVL.

This clone was detected a few times. The rearrangement uses TRBV4-2 and TRBJ1-5, with 7 nucleotides matching TRBD1. The CDR3 has 16 residues. Germline V gene data show CDR1 as LGHNA and CDR2 as YNFKEQ. V lost 4 bases and J lost 5; bases outside the gene matches: 11. CDR3 region: CASSPLGQGDDQPQHF. CDR3 in DNA: TGTGCCAGCAGCCCCCTAGGGCAGGGGGACGATCAGCCCCAGCATTTT.

The chain recombines TRBV15 with TRBJ1-2; 7 nucleotides line up with TRBD1. The CDR3 covers 14 residues. Per germline, CDR1 LNHNV and CDR2 YYDKDF (reference sequence). V lost 5 bases and J lost 8; bases outside the gene matches: 11. This CDR3 is CATSGRDSRWGYTF. Here the CDR3 DNA reads TGTGCCACCAGCGGAAGGGACAGCCGGTGGGGCTACACCTTC.

J is TRBJ2-3 and V is TRBV7-2, with 7 bases fitting TRBD2. The germline gives CDR1 SGHTA, CDR2 FQGNSA. The V gene end was trimmed by 4 bases and the J gene end by 1 base; junction bases not matched to a gene: 2. The CDR3 extends over 14 amino acids. DNA of the CDR3: TGTGCCAGCAGCTGGGCGGGGGGCACAGATACGCAGTATTTT. Protein sequence: CASSWAGGTDTQYF.